This T cell receptor beta chain comes out of a study of blood T cell repertoires in COVID-19. Study-level background: From the United States, Italy and Spain came samples of acute and convalescent COVID-19. Sources were T cells, B-cell-depleted T cells, or PBMCs; the material itself was cDNA or gDNA.

V was clipped by 4 bases and J by 3 bases, with 12 bases between them. This CDR3 has 14 residues. Looked up from germline, CDR1 is SGDLS and CDR2 is YYNGEE. In the authors' methods: By means of reference gene primer amplification, nucleated cell counts were estimated. Profiled with immunoSEQ multiplex PCR; TCRdb holds only in-frame clones, not every one. The V and J calls and clone size come from that table; D and trimming were worked out from the DNA. The sample lists 150,000 to 200,000 clones, under 90% seen once, with under 12% in the top ten. The rearrangement uses TRBV9 and TRBJ2-3; the D gene is possibly TRBD1 (6 bases). Sequenced sample: peripheral blood. This TCR was recovered from a woman older than 75 with active or convalescent COVID-19. Here the CDR3 reads CASSPHRVTDTQYF. Here the CDR3 DNA reads TGTGCCAGCAGCCCGCACAGGGTTACAGATACGCAGTATTTT.